This T cell receptor (beta chain) was identified during a study of control samples from healthy donors and cancer patients. The CDR3 has 16 residues. Profiled with immunoSEQ multiplex PCR; TCRdb holds only in-frame clones, not every one. The table lists around 81,000 clones, 93% of them singletons. The TCR comes from a woman aged 25 to 39 in good health. The genes are TRBV21-1 and TRBJ1-5; no DNA check was done on the table's D call, TRBD1. TRBV21-1 constitutes a pseudogene. The sequenced sample consisted of blood. The CDR3 DNA reads as TGTGCCAGCAGCAAAGCGGGCAGGGGGAGCAATCAGCCCCAGCATTTT. This sequence encodes CASSKAGRGSNQPQHF.